This T cell receptor (beta chain) was sequenced for a study of CD8 T cells in Susac syndrome. Comment on this clonotype: Its antigen remains unidentified.

RNA totalling roughly 0.45 to 1 ug underwent reverse transcription with random hexamers. Amplification of TCR beta CDR3 by immunoSEQ multiplex PCR spanned 54 Vbeta and 13 Jbeta. MiXCR, applied by TCRdb to the immunoSEQ multiplex PCR reads, yields one record per CDR3 protein. The profile shows hundreds of thousands of distinct CDR3 sequences, around 93% of them singletons. The study sequenced TCR beta in blood CD8+ and CD4+ T cells. Study-wide results and caveats: As acknowledged by the study, its TCR sequencing and HLA analysis included a relatively small number of individuals.

Germline V gene sequence: CDR1 SEHNR, CDR2 FQNEAQ (reference sequence). The CDR3 spans 16 residues. V shed 4 bases, J shed 6 bases, and the junction held 7 bases outside the gene matches. Sequencing was done on a sample of CD4+ T cells from PBMCs. This rearrangement joins TRBV7-9 to TRBJ2-5; 14 bases are shared with TRBD2. The sequence was collected from a human donor with multiple sclerosis. In nucleotides, the CDR3 is TGTGCCAGCAGCTCGGGACTAGCGGGGGCAAGCAAGACCCAGTACTTC. Its translation is CASSSGLAGASKTQYF.